Listed below are T cell receptor beta chains from one sample, sequenced in a study of OX40 agonist ivuxolimab in advanced cancers. This table comes from immunoSEQ multiplex PCR, and its TCRdb copy is limited to in-frame clones, with some not included. Found here are about 55,000 clones, 70% to 90% of them singletons; the top ten hold roughly 15%. Sequencing used CD4+ or CD8+ T cells sorted from blood, obtained in a trial of the OX40 agonist ivuxolimab. These receptors originate from an adult with an advanced solid tumor such as melanoma, head and neck, liver or kidney cancer. Both conserved end residues are part of each CDR3. The D gene is left open where the match is weak. Some rows have no size entry. The others give once, few or many, or a class for an expanded clone.

CDR3 length: 14; clone size: -; D gene: -; J gene: TRBJ2-2; V gene: TRBV30; CDR3 DNA: TGTGCCTGGAACTGGGGGCGAGATAGCGGGGAGCTGTTTTTT; CDR3 protein: CAWNWGRDSGELFF
CDR3 length: 14; clone size: few; D gene: TRBD1; J gene: TRBJ2-7; V gene: TRBV27; CDR3 DNA: TGTGCCAGCAGTCTGGAACAGGGGGGCTACGAGCAGTACTTC; CDR3 protein: CASSLEQGGYEQYF
CDR3 length: 15; clone size: -; D gene: -; J gene: TRBJ1-5; V gene: TRBV28; CDR3 DNA: TGTGCCAGTCCGCCCTTCCGGGGCAGGACTCAGCCCCAGCATTTT; CDR3 protein: CASPPFRGRTQPQHF
CDR3 length: 15; clone size: few; D gene: -; J gene: TRBJ2-3; V gene: TRBV7-9; CDR3 DNA: TGTGCCAGCAGCTTAGACGGCAGAAGCACAGATACGCAGTATTTT; CDR3 protein: CASSLDGRSTDTQYF
CDR3 length: 12; clone size: -; D gene: -; J gene: TRBJ1-2; V gene: TRBV28; CDR3 DNA: TGTGCCAGCAGTTTAGGATCCTATGGCTACACCTTC; CDR3 protein: CASSLGSYGYTF
CDR3 length: 14; clone size: -; D gene: TRBD1; J gene: TRBJ1-1; V gene: TRBV10-3; CDR3 DNA: TGTGCCATCAGGGAAGACAGGGGGAACACTGAAGCTTTCTTT; CDR3 protein: CAIREDRGNTEAFF
CDR3 length: 14; clone size: -; D gene: -; J gene: TRBJ2-4; V gene: TRBV5-5; CDR3 DNA: TGTGCCAGCAGCGCCACACTAGCCAAAAACATTCAGTACTTC; CDR3 protein: CASSATLAKNIQYF
CDR3 length: 14; clone size: once; D gene: -; J gene: TRBJ2-7; V gene: TRBV18; CDR3 DNA: TGTGCCAGCTCACCGACACTCTCTGACTACGAGCAGTACTTC; CDR3 protein: CASSPTLSDYEQYF
CDR3 length: 17; clone size: -; D gene: -; J gene: TRBJ1-5; V gene: TRBV27; CDR3 DNA: TGTGCCAGCAGCTCACTAGGGGACAACGGGGGAAATCAGCCCCAGCATTTT; CDR3 protein: CASSSLGDNGGNQPQHF
CDR3 length: 14; clone size: -; D gene: TRBD1; J gene: TRBJ1-2; V gene: TRBV28; CDR3 DNA: TGTGCCAGCAGTCTACAGGGGGCGGTCGATGGCTACACCTTC; CDR3 protein: CASSLQGAVDGYTF
CDR3 length: 14; clone size: once; D gene: TRBD2; J gene: TRBJ2-7; V gene: TRBV5-1; CDR3 DNA: TGCGCCAGCAGCCCGGGACTAAACTCCTACGAGCAGTACTTC; CDR3 protein: CASSPGLNSYEQYF
CDR3 length: 16; clone size: -; D gene: TRBD1; J gene: TRBJ1-1; V gene: TRBV18; CDR3 DNA: TGTGCCAGCTCACGTCCCGGGACAGCGATGAACACTGAAGCTTTCTTT; CDR3 protein: CASSRPGTAMNTEAFF
CDR3 length: 14; clone size: -; D gene: -; J gene: TRBJ2-7; V gene: TRBV28; CDR3 DNA: TGTGCCAGCAGTTTATCGGCCAGTCACTACGAGCAGTACTTC; CDR3 protein: CASSLSASHYEQYF
CDR3 length: 15; clone size: few; D gene: -; J gene: TRBJ1-4; V gene: TRBV7-9; CDR3 DNA: TGTGCCAGCAGCTTCCCCTCAACAACTAATGAAAAACTGTTTTTT; CDR3 protein: CASSFPSTTNEKLFF
CDR3 length: 14; clone size: -; D gene: TRBD1; J gene: TRBJ2-7; V gene: TRBV5-1; CDR3 DNA: TGCGCCAGCAGCTTTGGGACAGGAGGCTACGAGCAGTACTTC; CDR3 protein: CASSFGTGGYEQYF
CDR3 length: 14; clone size: -; D gene: -; J gene: TRBJ2-1; V gene: TRBV19; CDR3 DNA: TGTGCCAGTAGTAGAGAGGGCCACTACAATGAGCAGTTCTTC; CDR3 protein: CASSREGHYNEQFF
CDR3 length: 17; clone size: few; D gene: TRBD2; J gene: TRBJ2-5; V gene: TRBV9; CDR3 DNA: TGTGCCAGCAGCGTAGGATTTGCGCGGGAGCGGGGAGAGACCCAGTACTTC; CDR3 protein: CASSVGFARERGETQYF
CDR3 length: 15; clone size: -; D gene: -; J gene: TRBJ2-7; V gene: TRBV4-1; CDR3 DNA: TGCGCCAGCAGCCAAGTATCGTCAGAAGGGCACGAGCAGTACTTC; CDR3 protein: CASSQVSSEGHEQYF
CDR3 length: 15; clone size: -; D gene: TRBD1; J gene: TRBJ1-4; V gene: TRBV7-2; CDR3 DNA: TGTGCCAGCAGCTTAGACAGGGGTGCTAATGAAAAACTGTTTTTT; CDR3 protein: CASSLDRGANEKLFF
CDR3 length: 11; clone size: -; D gene: -; J gene: TRBJ2-5; V gene: TRBV7-9; CDR3 DNA: TGTGCCAGCAGCTTAATTGCGGAGCAGTACTTC; CDR3 protein: CASSLIAEQYF
CDR3 length: 15; clone size: -; D gene: TRBD1; J gene: TRBJ1-2; V gene: TRBV27; CDR3 DNA: TGTGCCAGCAGTCGCAGGGGACAGGACAACTATGGCTACACCTTC; CDR3 protein: CASSRRGQDNYGYTF
CDR3 length: 15; clone size: -; D gene: -; J gene: TRBJ2-7; V gene: TRBV19; CDR3 DNA: TGTGCCAGTAGCCGATTTGGGACGGGGTCCTACGAGCAGTACTTC; CDR3 protein: CASSRFGTGSYEQYF